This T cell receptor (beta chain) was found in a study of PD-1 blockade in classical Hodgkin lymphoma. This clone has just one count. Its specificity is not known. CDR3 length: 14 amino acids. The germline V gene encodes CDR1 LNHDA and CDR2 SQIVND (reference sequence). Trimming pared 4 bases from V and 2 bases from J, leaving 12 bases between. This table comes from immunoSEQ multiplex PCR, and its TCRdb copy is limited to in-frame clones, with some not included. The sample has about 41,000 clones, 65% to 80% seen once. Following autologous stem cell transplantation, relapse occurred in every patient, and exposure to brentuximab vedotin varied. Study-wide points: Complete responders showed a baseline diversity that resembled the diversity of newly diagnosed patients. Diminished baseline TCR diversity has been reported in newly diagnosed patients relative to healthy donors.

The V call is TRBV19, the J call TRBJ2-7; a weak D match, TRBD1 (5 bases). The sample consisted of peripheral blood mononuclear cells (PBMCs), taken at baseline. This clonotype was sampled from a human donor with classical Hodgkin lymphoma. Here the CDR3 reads CASSTMTATYEQYF. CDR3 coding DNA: TGTGCCAGTAGTACGATGACAGCAACCTACGAGCAGTACTTC. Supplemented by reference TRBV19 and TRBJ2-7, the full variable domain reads DGGITQSPKYLFRKEGQNVTLSCEQNLNHDAMYWYRQDPGQGLRLIYYSQIVNDFQKGDIAEGYSVSREKKESFPLTVTSAQKNPTAFYLCASSTMTATYEQYFGPGTRLTVT.